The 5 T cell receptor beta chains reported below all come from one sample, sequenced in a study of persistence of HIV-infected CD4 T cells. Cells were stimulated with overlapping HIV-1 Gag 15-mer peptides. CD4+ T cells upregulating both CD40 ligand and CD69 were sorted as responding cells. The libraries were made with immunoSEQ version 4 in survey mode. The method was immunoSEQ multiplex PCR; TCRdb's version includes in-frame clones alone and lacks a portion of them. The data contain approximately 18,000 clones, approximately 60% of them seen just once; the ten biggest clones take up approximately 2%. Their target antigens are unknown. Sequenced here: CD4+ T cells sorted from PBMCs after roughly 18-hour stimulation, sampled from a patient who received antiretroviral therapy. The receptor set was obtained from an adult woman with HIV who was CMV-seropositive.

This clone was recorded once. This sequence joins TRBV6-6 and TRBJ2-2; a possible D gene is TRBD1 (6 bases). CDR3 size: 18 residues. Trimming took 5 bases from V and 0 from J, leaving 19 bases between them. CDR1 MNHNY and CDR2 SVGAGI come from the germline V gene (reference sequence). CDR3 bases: TGTGCCAGCAGTCCCCTTCCCGCAGGGACACCGAACACCGGGGAGCTGTTTTTT. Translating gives CASSPLPAGTPNTGELFF.

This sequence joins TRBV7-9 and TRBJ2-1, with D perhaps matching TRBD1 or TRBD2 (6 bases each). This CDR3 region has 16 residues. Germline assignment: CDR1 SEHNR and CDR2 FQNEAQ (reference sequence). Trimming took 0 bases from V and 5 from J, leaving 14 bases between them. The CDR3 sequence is CASSLARGVGDNEQFF. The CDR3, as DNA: TGTGCCAGCAGCTTAGCAAGGGGGGTTGGAGACAATGAGCAGTTCTTC.

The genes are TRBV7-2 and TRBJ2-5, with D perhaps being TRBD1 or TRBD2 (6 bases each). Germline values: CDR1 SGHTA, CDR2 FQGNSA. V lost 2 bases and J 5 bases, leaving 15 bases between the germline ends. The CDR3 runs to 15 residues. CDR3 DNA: TGTGCCAGCAGCTTAATGGGGGGCCTTTGGGAGACCCAGTACTTC. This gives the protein CASSLMGGLWETQYF.

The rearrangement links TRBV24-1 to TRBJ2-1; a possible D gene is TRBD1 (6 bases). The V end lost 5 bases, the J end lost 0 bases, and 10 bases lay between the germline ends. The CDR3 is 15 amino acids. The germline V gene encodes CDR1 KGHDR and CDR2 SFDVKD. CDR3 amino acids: CATSVHRVSYNEQFF. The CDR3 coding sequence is TGTGCCACCAGTGTCCACAGGGTCTCCTACAATGAGCAGTTCTTC.

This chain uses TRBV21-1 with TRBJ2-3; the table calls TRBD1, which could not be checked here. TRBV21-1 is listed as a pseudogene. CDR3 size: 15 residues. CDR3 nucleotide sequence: TGTGCCAGCAGCAAAGTAGGGACACACACAGATACGCAGTATTTT. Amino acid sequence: CASSKVGTHTDTQYF.